These 26 T cell receptor beta chains originate from one sample sequenced in a study of T-cell reconstitution after alpha-beta-depleted transplantation in children. For TCRbeta, the library was prepared with unique molecular identifiers. One entry per CDR3 protein results from TCRdb running MiXCR on the PCR reads. This repertoire shows some 400,000 distinct CDR3 sequences, 20% found once; its top ten account for approximately 3.9%. Sequencing was performed on PBMCs from the stem cell graft donor, taken from the stem cell graft. These TCRs come from a human donor who donated a stem cell graft to a child with acute myeloid leukemia.

This rearrangement joins TRBV4-1 to TRBJ2-7, with a possible D match to TRBD2 (6 bases). The CDR3 totals 15 residues. Germline V gives CDR1 MGHRA, CDR2 YSYEKL. Trimming removed 3 bases at V and 1 base at J, with 13 bases between. The CDR3 is CASSQAGQLSYEQYF. CDR3 DNA: TGCGCCAGCAGCCAGGCGGGGCAGTTGTCCTACGAGCAGTACTTC.

This clonotype appeared many times. V usage is TRBV29-1 and J usage is TRBJ1-3; D is uncertain. V was trimmed by 4 bases and J by 0 bases, leaving 7 bases between them. Germline V gene lookup returns CDR1 SQVTM and CDR2 ANQGSEA. The CDR3 runs 13 residues. The CDR3 nucleotides are TGCAGCGTTGCCAGTAGCTCTGGAAACACCATATATTTT. Amino acid sequence: CSVASSSGNTIYF.

Only a few counts were recorded for this clonotype. This chain connects TRBV12-3 or TRBV12-4 to TRBJ1-2, with D unclear. The CDR3 extends over 12 amino acids. The ends were cut back, 4 bases at V and 0 bases at J, with 3 bases in the middle. The CDR3 DNA is TGTGCCAGCAGTTCTACTAACTATGGCTACACCTTC. Its protein is CASSSTNYGYTF.

This clonotype appeared a few times. The chain couples TRBV15 to TRBJ2-2; the match to TRBD1 covers 7 bases. CDR1 is LNHNV, CDR2 YYDKDF, per germline (reference sequence). Trimming cost V 1 base and J 6 bases; bases outside gene matches: 8. The CDR3 is 16 amino acids. The DNA for the CDR3 is TGTGCCACCAGCAGAGCAGACACAGGGGTTGCCGGGGAGCTGTTTTTT. This translates into CATSRADTGVAGELFF. Supplemented by reference TRBV15 and TRBJ2-2, the full variable domain reads DAMVIQNPRYQVTQFGKPVTLSCSQTLNHNVMYWYQQKSSQAPKLLFHYYDKDFNNEADTPDNFQSRRPNTSFCFLDIRSPGLGDTAMYLCATSRADTGVAGELFFGEGSRLTVL.

This clonotype came up a few times. V gene TRBV11-2 combines with J gene TRBJ2-3, with TRBD1 as a possible D gene (5 bases). CDR1 is SGHAT and CDR2 is FQNNGV in the germline V gene. The CDR3 runs to 17 residues. Trimming cost V 6 bases and J 5 bases, with 24 bases left between them. CDR3 DNA: TGTGCCAGCAGAGCGATAGCCAGGCAGGGCGGTCGAGATACGCAGTATTTT. It is translated as CASRAIARQGGRDTQYF.

The genes are TRBV5-4 and TRBJ2-7; TRBD1 matches 10 bases. The germline V gene has CDR1 SGHNT and CDR2 YYREEE (reference sequence). Germline trimming cut 4 bases from V and 7 bases from J; bases unmatched to any gene: 11. CDR3 size: 15 residues. The CDR3: CASSPRTGGDVEQYF. The DNA of the CDR3 is TGTGCCAGCAGCCCACGGACAGGGGGGGATGTAGAGCAGTACTTC.

This clonotype was observed a few times. The genes are TRBV20-1 and TRBJ1-5; D unresolved. V gave up 2 bases and J gave up 5 bases, with 7 bases separating them. The length of the CDR3 is 12 residues. CDR1 and CDR2 from the germline V gene are DFQATT and SNEGSKA (reference sequence). The CDR3 nucleotides read TGCAGTGCTAGACGGGGAGATCAGCCCCAGCATTTT. Translation gives CSARRGDQPQHF.

This clonotype was counted many times. The V and J genes are TRBV6-1 and TRBJ2-3; 16 bases fit TRBD2. This CDR3 has 16 amino acids. CDR1 MNHNS and CDR2 SASEGT come from the germline V gene. V trimming: 6 bases; J trimming: 3 bases; junction bases outside the gene matches: 3. CDR3 protein: CASRGLAGGKTDTQYF. The CDR3 DNA sequence: TGTGCCAGCAGGGGACTAGCGGGAGGGAAGACAGATACGCAGTATTTT.

This clonotype was recorded many times. The chain combines TRBV12-3 or TRBV12-4 with TRBJ2-7; 7 positions agree with TRBD1. Trimming at V came to 0 bases and at J to 5 bases, leaving 13 bases not matched to a gene. This CDR3 region has 17 residues. This chain's CDR3 is CASSLAPSTGSVHEQYF. The DNA of the CDR3 is TGTGCCAGCAGTTTAGCCCCCTCGACAGGGTCTGTCCACGAGCAGTACTTC.

For this clonotype: One end of the junction does not line up with germline, which may come from a read error. The chain carries TRBV7-2 and TRBJ2-5, with D perhaps given as TRBD1 or TRBD2 (6 bases each). In germline, CDR1 is SGHTA, CDR2 FQGNSA. The CDR3 consists of 14 residues. The CDR3 DNA sequence: TGTGCCAGCAGCTTAGAGGGGGGCCAAGAGGCCCAGTACTTC. It is translated as CASSLEGGQEAQYF.

As regards this clonotype: At one end, the junction sequence differs from germline, possibly due to a read error. V gene TRBV3-1 combines with J gene TRBJ2-7, with D tentatively TRBD1 or TRBD2 (5 bases each). Germline V lookup: CDR1 LGHDT, CDR2 YNNKEL (reference sequence). The CDR3 sequence is 14 residues long. CDR3 nucleotides: TGTGCCAGCAGCCAAGATGGGGCGGGCCGCACACATATCTTC. It specifies CASSQDGAGRTHIF.

In its sample, this clonotype was seen many times. The rearrangement joins TRBV20-1 to TRBJ2-7; 8 nucleotides agree with TRBD1. The CDR3 is 12 residues long. Germline V gene data show CDR1 as DFQATT and CDR2 as SNEGSKA (reference sequence). V trimming: 5 bases; J trimming: 7 bases; junction bases outside the gene matches: 7. The CDR3 nucleotides read TGCAGTGCTCCCGACAGGGGAGTAGAGCAGTACTTC. Protein product: CSAPDRGVEQYF.

This CDR3 reads CSVEDVDRGRETQYF. The CDR3, as DNA: TGCAGCGTTGAAGACGTCGACAGGGGGCGAGAGACCCAGTACTTC. The chain uses TRBV29-1 and TRBJ2-5, with 10 positions matching TRBD1. After removal of 0 bases from V and 4 bases from J, the junction contained 5 bases not matched to a gene. The germline gives CDR1 SQVTM, CDR2 ANQGSEA. The CDR3 sequence is 15 residues long.

The table lists this clonotype with many counts. The chain uses TRBV29-1 and TRBJ2-5; 11 bases fit TRBD2. The CDR3 spans 17 residues. CDR1 and CDR2 (germline): SQVTM, ANQGSEA. Trimming cost V 1 base and J 2 bases; bases outside gene matches: 9. The CDR3: CSVEGSGRASDQETQYF. The CDR3 coding sequence is TGCAGCGTTGAAGGTAGCGGGAGGGCCTCGGATCAAGAGACCCAGTACTTC.

This clonotype came up a few times. This rearrangement joins TRBV25-1 to TRBJ2-6; 7 bases match TRBD2. This CDR3 has 16 residues. Germline CDR1 reads MGHDK; CDR2 reads SYGVNS. V shed 7 bases, J shed 2 bases, and the junction held 8 bases outside the gene matches. CDR3 nucleotides: TGTGCCAGCACCCAGTTGGGGGGGGCTGGGGCCAACGTCCTGACTTTC. Translation: CASTQLGGAGANVLTF.

The J gene is TRBJ2-2, the V gene TRBV28, with 10 bases identical to TRBD2. The CDR3 sequence is 17 residues long. From germline, CDR1 is MDHEN and CDR2 SYDVKM. Trimming cost V 4 bases and J 5 bases; bases outside gene matches: 10. The CDR3 region is CASSSTLAGERTGELFF. CDR3 nucleotide sequence: TGTGCCAGCAGTTCCACTCTAGCGGGAGAAAGGACCGGGGAGCTGTTTTTT.

In this sample, this clonotype turned up a few times. The chain is built from TRBV4-1 and TRBJ1-2; D not certain. CDR1 MGHRA and CDR2 YSYEKL come from the germline V gene. This CDR3 region has 13 residues. V was cut by 1 base and J by 4 bases, with 7 bases left in between. The CDR3 loop is CASSQGGSYGYTF. Written as DNA, the CDR3 is TGCGCCAGCAGCCAAGGGGGATCCTATGGCTACACCTTC.

As concerns this clonotype: At one boundary the junction diverges from the germline segment, which might be a read error. The chain is built from TRBV20-1 and TRBJ2-5; TRBD2 matches 7 bases. In germline, CDR1 is DFQATT, CDR2 SNEGSKA (reference sequence). This CDR3 region has 15 residues. The CDR3 sequence is CCASPITGTKETQYF. CDR3 bases: TGCTGTGCCAGCCCTATTACCGGGACTAAAGAGACCCAGTACTTC.

This clonotype has just a few counts. The CDR3 is CASGGSPLYEQYF. The DNA of the CDR3 is TGTGCCAGCGGGGGCAGCCCCCTTTACGAGCAGTACTTC. This chain uses TRBV28 with TRBJ2-7; D possibly corresponds to TRBD1 (6 bases). Germline values: CDR1 MDHEN, CDR2 SYDVKM. The CDR3 loop spans 13 amino acids. Trimming took 8 bases from V and 4 from J, leaving 15 bases between them.

On this clonotype itself: One end of the junction varies from germline; a read error may be responsible. The chain employs TRBV7-6 and TRBJ2-7; maybe TRBD1 (6 bases). Germline V lookup: CDR1 SGHVS, CDR2 FNYEAQ. CDR3 size: 13 residues. CDR3 sequence reads: CASSSAPDRIQLF. The CDR3 DNA is TGTGCCAGCAGCTCCGCGCCTGACAGGATTCAGCTCTTC.

V gene TRBV20-1 combines with J gene TRBJ1-6; perhaps TRBD1 as D (6 bases). CDR3 length: 17 amino acids. Germline V gene sequence: CDR1 DFQATT, CDR2 SNEGSKA (reference sequence). V was cut by 1 base and J by 7 bases, with 20 bases left in between. As DNA, the CDR3 is TGCAGTGCTAGAGGACAAGAAACCGGGACATCGAATTCACCCCTCCACTTT. It yields the protein CSARGQETGTSNSPLHF.

The chain employs TRBV18 and TRBJ2-5, with D possibly TRBD2 on 6 matching bases. Per the germline V gene, CDR1 is KGHSH and CDR2 is LQKENI. Trimming removed 1 base from V and 2 bases from J, with 11 bases in between. The CDR3 consists of 15 residues. The CDR3 spells CASSPLWRGQETQYF. The DNA of the CDR3 is TGTGCCAGCTCACCACTGTGGCGGGGTCAAGAGACCCAGTACTTC.

This rearrangement joins TRBV6-5 to TRBJ1-2, with 9 bases fitting TRBD1. CDR3 length equals 14 residues. Trimming took 4 bases from V and 7 from J; bases not matched to a gene: 7. Germline V gene sequence: CDR1 MNHEY, CDR2 SVGAGI. The DNA of the CDR3 is TGTGCCAGCAGTTCCGGGACAGGGTGGTCTGGCTACACCTTC. It translates to CASSSGTGWSGYTF.

The V and J genes are TRBV28 and TRBJ2-3, with 9 bases identical to TRBD2. The CDR3 is 16 amino acids. Germline assignment: CDR1 MDHEN and CDR2 SYDVKM. The ends lost 1 base at V and 0 bases at J; junction bases unmatched: 2. The CDR3 sequence: CASSLLLAGSTDTQYF. CDR3 bases: TGTGCCAGCAGTTTATTGCTAGCGGGAAGCACAGATACGCAGTATTTT.

The CDR3 is CAISEGTGGTNTGELFF. For the CDR3, the DNA is TGTGCCATCAGTGAGGGGACGGGAGGAACGAACACCGGGGAGCTGTTTTTT. J is TRBJ2-2 and V is TRBV10-3, with 7 positions matching TRBD2. Germline V gene lookup returns CDR1 ENHRY and CDR2 SYGVKD. This CDR3 is built from 17 residues. The V gene end was trimmed by 2 bases and the J gene end by 0 bases; junction bases not matched to a gene: 6.

This clonotype turned up a few times. The chain recombines TRBV5-6 with TRBJ2-2; 8 bases map to TRBD1. The ends lost 0 bases at V and 4 bases at J; junction bases unmatched: 5. Germline loops: CDR1 SGHDT, CDR2 YYEEEE. This CDR3 spans 16 amino acids. The CDR3 DNA is TGTGCCAGCAGCTTGGGGACAGGGAGTCTCACCGGGGAGCTGTTTTTT. Residues: CASSLGTGSLTGELFF.